The subject of this entry is one TCR beta chain. Its antigen remains unidentified. Germline CDR1 reads SGHVS; CDR2 reads FNYEAQ. V gave up 7 bases and J gave up 2 bases, with 19 bases separating them. The CDR3 runs to 16 residues. The sample is drawn from a study of cytomegalovirus exposure and HLA in healthy donors. 13 Jbeta primers and 60 Vbeta primers were used for the PCR. Some clones are missing from TCRdb's copy, which holds only in-frame ones; the method was immunoSEQ multiplex PCR. The repertoire holds roughly 220,000 clones, 60% to 80% seen once, with 1.8% in the top ten. Study-level findings and limits: Highly shared sequence variants in one cluster were likely a sequencing artifact. The study found most TCR sequences rare, yet found some public TCRs in many donors. In a later analysis, TCR association rates varied by HLA locus: DRB1 most, HLA-C fewest. One variant, a missense change in DCLRE1C, was linked in a later analysis to TCR beta V- and J-gene trimming.

The specimen sequenced was PBMCs. The gene calls are TRBV7-6 and TRBJ2-3, with a possible D match to TRBD2 (6 bases). The source of this sequence is a young woman in good health and CMV-seronegative. CDR3 in amino acids: CASTLALGGNTDTQYF. For the CDR3, the DNA is TGTGCCAGCACCCTTGCCCTTGGGGGGAACACAGATACGCAGTATTTT.